This TCR beta chain was identified in a study of esophageal squamous cell carcinoma under preoperative chemotherapy. As regards this clonotype: Because the CDR3's place on the DNA is in doubt, the DNA is left out and the CDR3 is given as listed by TCRdb.

Time point indicated: before preoperative PTX-NDP chemotherapy. TCRdb itself ran the PCR reads through MiXCR, one entry per CDR3 protein. Here the sample spans roughly 12,000 distinct CDR3 sequences, around half being singletons. In germline, CDR1 is MNHNS, CDR2 SASEGT. Ends included, the CDR3 has 15 residues. The TCR was taken from a human donor with esophageal squamous cell carcinoma. The donor label of this sample is uncertain. V usage is TRBV6-1 and J usage is TRBJ2-3; whether TRBD2, the table's D call, matches the DNA was not checked. Sampling was carried out from a patient given preoperative chemotherapy. CDR3 loop: CGSSVGSGAKDTQYF.